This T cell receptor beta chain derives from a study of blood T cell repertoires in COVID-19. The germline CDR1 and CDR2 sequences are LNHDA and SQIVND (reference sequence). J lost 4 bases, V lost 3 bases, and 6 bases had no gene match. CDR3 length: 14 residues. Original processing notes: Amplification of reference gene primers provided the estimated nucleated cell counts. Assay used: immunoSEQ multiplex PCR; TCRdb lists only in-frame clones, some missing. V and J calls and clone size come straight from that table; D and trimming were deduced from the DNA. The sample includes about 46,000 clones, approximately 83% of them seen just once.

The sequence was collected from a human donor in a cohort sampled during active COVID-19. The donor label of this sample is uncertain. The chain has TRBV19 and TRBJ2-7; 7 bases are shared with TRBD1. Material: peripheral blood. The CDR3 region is CASSMTGSGYEQYF. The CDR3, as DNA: TGTGCCAGTAGTATGACAGGGTCGGGATACGAGCAGTACTTC. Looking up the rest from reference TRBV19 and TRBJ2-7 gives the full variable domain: DGGITQSPKYLFRKEGQNVTLSCEQNLNHDAMYWYRQDPGQGLRLIYYSQIVNDFQKGDIAEGYSVSREKKESFPLTVTSAQKNPTAFYLCASSMTGSGYEQYFGPGTRLTVT.